One sample yielded the 13 T cell receptor beta chains listed below, sequenced in a study of cytomegalovirus exposure and HLA in healthy donors. PCR amplification relied on 60 Vbeta primers (plus 13 Jbeta primers). Some clones are missing from TCRdb's copy, which holds only in-frame ones; the method was immunoSEQ multiplex PCR. The table lists more than 90,000 clones, 80% to 85% of them singletons, with approximately 4% in the top ten. Material: PBMCs. The receptors derive from a woman in her sixties or seventies in good health and CMV-seropositive.

The V gene is TRBV29-1, the J gene TRBJ2-1; D perhaps matches TRBD2 (5 bases). This CDR3 spans 14 amino acids. The germline gives CDR1 SQVTM, CDR2 ANQGSEA. V lost 4 bases and J lost 5, with 15 bases in between. As DNA, the CDR3 is TGCAGCGTTGGTGTCGGGATGGGAGACAATGAGCAGTTCTTC. Translated: CSVGVGMGDNEQFF.

The genes are TRBV30 and TRBJ2-1; maybe TRBD1 (5 bases). Germline-derived CDR1 and CDR2 are GTSNPN and SVGIG (reference sequence). Trimming took off 0 bases at V and 8 bases at J, with 5 bases between the two ends. The length of the CDR3 is 11 residues. For the CDR3, the DNA is TGTGCCTGGAGTGTACAGGATGAGCAGTTCTTC. It specifies CAWSVQDEQFF.

This clone was observed a few times. The J gene is TRBJ1-4, the V gene TRBV10-1, with 9 bases matching TRBD1. Trimming at V came to 0 bases and at J to 8 bases, leaving 4 bases not matched to a gene. CDR1 and CDR2 (germline): WNHNN, SYGVQD (reference sequence). The CDR3 is 15 residues long. CDR3 loop: CASSESTGQGEKLFF. Here the CDR3 DNA reads TGCGCCAGCAGTGAGTCGACCGGACAGGGGGAAAAACTGTTTTTT.

The rearrangement joins TRBV9 to TRBJ1-5, with D possibly matching TRBD1 (5 bases). CDR3 size: 14 residues. V shed 3 bases and J shed 9 bases, with 16 bases lying between them. The germline V gene has CDR1 SGDLS and CDR2 YYNGEE. The CDR3 spells CASSGPQVTGPQHF. The CDR3 bases are TGTGCCAGCAGCGGACCTCAAGTAACAGGGCCCCAGCATTTT.

CDR3 sequence (DNA): TGTGCCAGCAGTGACCAGTCTGCAGATACGCAGTATTTT. This sequence encodes CASSDQSADTQYF. The chain joins TRBV2 to TRBJ2-3; D uncertain. V was pared by 3 bases and J by 4 bases, with 8 bases between. The germline V gene has CDR1 SNHLY and CDR2 FYNNEI. The CDR3 has 13 residues.

In its sample, this clone was seen a few times. This CDR3 is also generated by other DNA sequences in the sample. The rearrangement uses TRBV5-4 and TRBJ2-1, with TRBD2 identical over 7 bases. Germline values: CDR1 SGHNT, CDR2 YYREEE (reference sequence). The CDR3 spans 15 residues. V lost 0 bases, J lost 1 base, and 1 base stayed unmatched. CDR3 nucleotide sequence: TGTGCCAGCAGCTTGGCTAGCGGTTCCTACAATGAGCAGTTCTTC. Translation: CASSLASGSYNEQFF.

This chain uses TRBV19 with TRBJ1-2, with 8 bases aligning to TRBD1. The CDR3 has 14 residues. The V segment lost 3 bases and the J segment 4 bases; nucleotides outside the gene matches: 4. Germline loops: CDR1 LNHDA, CDR2 SQIVND (reference sequence). CDR3: CASSIGQGTYGYTF. Written as DNA, the CDR3 is TGTGCCAGTAGTATCGGACAGGGAACCTATGGCTACACCTTC. The full variable domain, rest sourced from reference TRBV19 and TRBJ1-2, is DGGITQSPKYLFRKEGQNVTLSCEQNLNHDAMYWYRQDPGQGLRLIYYSQIVNDFQKGDIAEGYSVSREKKESFPLTVTSAQKNPTAFYLCASSIGQGTYGYTFGSGTRLTVV.

The V and J genes are TRBV2 and TRBJ1-5; D gene uncertain. Germline-derived CDR1 and CDR2 are SNHLY and FYNNEI. This CDR3 is built from 13 residues. The V and J ends lost 4 bases and 2 bases respectively, with 6 bases between them. Written as DNA, the CDR3 is TGTGCCAGCAGTGGCGGAGGCAATCAGCCCCAGCATTTT. Residues: CASSGGGNQPQHF.

The V and J genes are TRBV7-3 and TRBJ2-1, with 13 bases lining up with TRBD2. Losses at the gene ends were 2 bases for V and 7 bases for J; bases not matched to a gene: 8. CDR3 size: 17 residues. The germline V gene encodes CDR1 SGHTA and CDR2 FQGTGA. CDR3: CASSLEFGTSGTNEQFF. CDR3 nucleotides: TGTGCCAGCAGCTTAGAATTTGGGACTAGCGGGACGAATGAGCAGTTCTTC.

J is TRBJ2-5 and V is TRBV28; D is possibly TRBD1 (6 bases). Trimming shortened V by 5 bases and J by 3 bases, and 22 bases separated the two germline ends. The CDR3 loop spans 17 amino acids. The V gene's germline CDR1 is MDHEN and CDR2 SYDVKM. This CDR3 reads CASSTGPRRVGEETQYF. The CDR3 coding sequence is TGTGCCAGCAGTACAGGGCCCCGCAGGGTAGGTGAAGAGACCCAGTACTTC.

The V call is TRBV4-3, the J call TRBJ2-7; the D gene is possibly TRBD2 (5 bases). The CDR3 length is 15 residues. Trimming shortened V by 0 bases and J by 4 bases, and 13 bases separated the two germline ends. Germline lookup yields CDR1 LGHNA and CDR2 YSLEER. The CDR3: CASSQEGSRGYEQYF. CDR3 DNA: TGCGCCAGCAGCCAAGAAGGGTCTCGGGGATACGAGCAGTACTTC.

This sequence joins TRBV21-1 and TRBJ1-1; the DNA was not compared with TRBD1, the D call given in the table. TRBV21-1 is a recognized pseudogene. This CDR3 has 16 amino acids. Here the CDR3 DNA reads TGTGCCAGCAGCAAAAGGAGCAGGGTCATGAACACTGAAGCTTTCTTT. It codes for CASSKRSRVMNTEAFF.

The V call is TRBV5-1, the J call TRBJ2-7; 9 nucleotides match TRBD2. The length of the CDR3 is 15 residues. Germline CDR1 SGHRS, CDR2 YFSETQ. Trimming cost V 4 bases and J 2 bases; bases outside gene matches: 7. The CDR3 protein is CASSPPSGAAYEQYF. The CDR3 DNA follows: TGCGCCAGCAGCCCGCCTAGCGGGGCGGCCTACGAGCAGTACTTC.